This TCR beta chain was recorded in a study of neurological immune-mediated disorders. CDR3 length: 10 residues. V lost 2 bases to trimming and J lost 7 bases, with 1 base between them. Germline loops: CDR1 MNHNS, CDR2 SASEGT. MiXCR, applied by TCRdb to the 5' RACE reads, yields one record per CDR3 protein. The sample records about 95,000 distinct CDR3 sequences, around 3.3% being singletons. General observations from the study: Expansion of TCR clones was greatest in HTLV-1-associated myelopathy and smallest in multiple sclerosis, where it fell below that of healthy controls.

This clonotype was seen repeatedly, ten times or more. As yet, its antigen is unknown. This sequence was found in a woman younger than 35 with multiple sclerosis. The rearrangement links TRBV6-1 to TRBJ2-3; D gene uncertain. Sequencing was carried out using PBMCs. DNA for the CDR3: TGTGCCAGCAGTGAATATACGCAGTATTTT. As protein: CASSEYTQYF.